This T cell receptor beta chain is drawn from a study of tumor-infiltrating lymphocytes in primary liver carcinoma. Study-wide background: Stage T1-T3 N0M0 and a size of roughly 4 to 10 cm characterized the tumors. Roughly 3.65 to 8 million productive TCRbeta reads were obtained per sample, with similar numbers across tissue types.

The study, taken as a whole, reports: Just around 8-25% of top clones spanned all five tumor regions.

Germline CDR1 and CDR2: PRHDT and FYEKMQ (reference sequence). V shed 6 bases, J shed 4 bases, and the junction held 5 bases outside the gene matches. The length of the CDR3 is 14 residues. A primer in the constant region served to generate TCR beta cDNA from 500 ng of total RNA. Slightly modified ARM-PCR, run as three nested multiplex PCR rounds, produced the TCR beta libraries. The first two PCR rounds, around 10 cycles each, used TRBV1-TRBV30 forward primers and a C-beta reverse primer. TCRdb reanalysed the multiplex PCR reads using MiXCR and keeps one entry per CDR3 protein. The sample shows roughly 32,000 distinct CDR3 sequences, about three quarters of them seen only once. DNA and RNA were both co-extracted from 20-30 mg of bulk tissue that had not been sorted. Surgical resection was the treatment these patients received for primary liver carcinoma. For this clonotype: No antigen is known for it.

Sequencing was done on a sample of liver tumor tissue from sampling region 5. Regarding subset: tumor region T5, tumor centre. The receptor's source is a middle-aged man with primary liver carcinoma and hepatitis B virus infection. The rearrangement uses TRBV13 and TRBJ2-5; 10 nucleotides agree with TRBD2. The CDR3 sequence: CASSQAGGRETQYF. The CDR3 DNA reads TGTGCCAGCAGTCAAGCGGGAGGGCGAGAGACCCAGTACTTC.